Listed below are T cell receptor beta chains from one sample, sequenced in a study of T cells in localized non-small cell lung cancer. The assay was immunoSEQ multiplex PCR, and TCRdb's table has in-frame clones only and misses some. The sample has more than 2,000 clones, around a third seen once. The sample consisted of lung tumor tissue, taken before any cancer treatment. Receptor source: a female donor over 55 with stage I lung adenocarcinoma. CDR3s include the opening cysteine and the closing phenylalanine or tryptophan. The order of the fields is D gene, V gene, clone size, J gene, CDR3 DNA, CDR3 protein. The D gene is left open where the match is weak. Part of the rows lack a size; the others show once, few, many or a class for expanded clones.

D: .
V: TRBV15
size: few
J: TRBJ2-3
DNA: TGTGCCACCAGCAGAGGGACGGTGGGAGATACGCAGTATTTT
CDR3: CATSRGTVGDTQYF

D: TRBD1
V: TRBV29-1
size: .
J: TRBJ1-1
DNA: TGCAGCGTTAGGACAGGCCAAATAGGCACTGAAGCTTTCTTT
CDR3: CSVRTGQIGTEAFF

D: .
V: TRBV10-2
size: .
J: TRBJ1-2
DNA: TGCGCCAGCAGTGACGGCAGTAACTATGGCTACACCTTC
CDR3: CASSDGSNYGYTF

D: .
V: TRBV28
size: .
J: TRBJ2-1
DNA: TGTGCCAGCAGTATCACTAGCAGTAATGAGCAGTTCTTC
CDR3: CASSITSSNEQFF

D: TRBD2
V: TRBV19
size: once
J: TRBJ2-1
DNA: TGTGCCAGTAGTGTAACTAGCGGGGGTGGTGAGCAGTTCTTC
CDR3: CASSVTSGGGEQFF

D: .
V: TRBV6-8
size: large
J: TRBJ1-2
DNA: TGTGCCAGCAGTTACTCGCCTTATCGACACTATGGCTACACCTTC
CDR3: CASSYSPYRHYGYTF

D: .
V: TRBV6-8
size: few
J: TRBJ1-1
DNA: TGTGCCAGCAGTCAAACAGCGGAGAACACTGAAGCTTTCTTT
CDR3: CASSQTAENTEAFF

D: .
V: TRBV11-3
size: medium-sized
J: TRBJ2-7
DNA: TGTGCCAGCAGCTCCGGCGCGGGCGTCACCTACGAGCAGTACTTC
CDR3: CASSSGAGVTYEQYF

D: TRBD1
V: TRBV11-3
size: medium-sized
J: TRBJ2-1
DNA: TGTGCCAGCAGCTTAGGGGGACAGGTCAATGAGCAGTTCTTC
CDR3: CASSLGGQVNEQFF

D: TRBD1
V: TRBV30
size: few
J: TRBJ1-2
DNA: TGTGCCTGGATGGCCTCGGGAGGGGGCTTTCATTCTAACTATGGCTACACCTTC
CDR3: CAWMASGGGFHSNYGYTF

D: .
V: TRBV29-1
size: .
J: TRBJ1-1
DNA: TGCAGCGTTGCCTGGTTGATGAACACTGAAGCTTTCTTT
CDR3: CSVAWLMNTEAFF

D: TRBD2
V: TRBV18
size: .
J: TRBJ2-1
DNA: TGTGCCAGCTCACCAATCGGGAGGCACAATGAGCAGTTCTTC
CDR3: CASSPIGRHNEQFF

D: .
V: TRBV6-8
size: few
J: TRBJ2-3
DNA: TGTGCCAGCAGCACGCAGGCTCTCGGGGGAAGGACAGATACGCAGTATTTT
CDR3: CASSTQALGGRTDTQYF

D: TRBD1
V: TRBV27
size: .
J: TRBJ1-5
DNA: TGTGCCAGCAGACTGGCCGGGACAGGGTCTAACCAGCCCCAGCATTTT
CDR3: CASRLAGTGSNQPQHF

D: .
V: TRBV18
size: .
J: TRBJ1-5
DNA: TGTGCCAGCTCACTGGAGTTGGGCAATCAGCCCCAGCATTTT
CDR3: CASSLELGNQPQHF

D: .
V: TRBV6-8
size: .
J: TRBJ2-7
DNA: TGTGCCAGCAGACCTGGGGGAGGAGGCTACGAGCAGTACTTC
CDR3: CASRPGGGGYEQYF

D: .
V: TRBV6-8
size: few
J: TRBJ1-5
DNA: TGTGCCAGCAGCGCCCGATGGCAGGAAAGCAATCAGCCCCAGCATTTT
CDR3: CASSARWQESNQPQHF

D: .
V: TRBV11-3
size: .
J: TRBJ1-6
DNA: TGTGCCAGCAGCTTAGTGAATCGCCGTTTGAGCTCCTATAATTCACCCCTCCACTTT
CDR3: CASSLVNRRLSSYNSPLHF

D: .
V: TRBV19
size: few
J: TRBJ2-7
DNA: TGTGCCAGTAGCTCTTTCTCCAGGGGGGGGTCCTACGAGCAGTACTTC
CDR3: CASSSFSRGGSYEQYF

D: TRBD1
V: TRBV30
size: few
J: TRBJ2-7
DNA: TGTGCCTGGAGCCCCGGACAGGCCTACGAGCAGTACTTC
CDR3: CAWSPGQAYEQYF

D: .
V: TRBV6-8
size: medium-sized
J: TRBJ1-5
DNA: TGTGCCAGCAGTTACGGCTATAATCAGCCCCAGCATTTT
CDR3: CASSYGYNQPQHF

D: .
V: TRBV15
size: large
J: TRBJ1-1
DNA: TGTGCCACCAGCAGAGCTACGGGCGCAAAATTAGACGAAGCTTTCTTT
CDR3: CATSRATGAKLDEAFF

D: .
V: TRBV6-8
size: few
J: TRBJ1-1
DNA: TGTGCCAGCAGTATTCAGGGTGGTGGGGCTGAAGCTTTCTTT
CDR3: CASSIQGGGAEAFF

D: TRBD1
V: TRBV15
size: .
J: TRBJ1-5
DNA: TGTGCCACCAGTAACCGGGACAGGGGAGGTAGCAATCAGCCCCAGCATTTT
CDR3: CATSNRDRGGSNQPQHF

D: .
V: TRBV2
size: .
J: TRBJ1-1
DNA: TGTGCCAGCAGTGGACAGATCGGCACTGAAGCTTTCTTT
CDR3: CASSGQIGTEAFF

D: .
V: TRBV29-1
size: once
J: TRBJ2-7
DNA: TGCAGCGCCCAGGGGGGACGCGGGACCTACGAGCAGTACTTC
CDR3: CSAQGGRGTYEQYF

D: TRBD1
V: TRBV11-3
size: .
J: TRBJ2-1
DNA: TGTGCCAGCAGCCAACCCCGGGACAGGGGGAGTAATGAGCAGTTCTTC
CDR3: CASSQPRDRGSNEQFF

D: .
V: TRBV6-8
size: few
J: TRBJ2-6
DNA: TGTGCCAGCAGTTACGGCTCTGGGGCCAACGTCCTGACTTTC
CDR3: CASSYGSGANVLTF

D: TRBD1
V: TRBV30
size: .
J: TRBJ1-1
DNA: TGTGCCTGGCAGGGGGGCCCCACTGAAGCTTTCTTT
CDR3: CAWQGGPTEAFF

D: .
V: TRBV11-3
size: large
J: TRBJ1-1
DNA: TGTGCCAGCAGCTTCCGAAGTTGGGGCCCTGAAGCTTTCTTT
CDR3: CASSFRSWGPEAFF

D: .
V: TRBV19
size: once
J: TRBJ2-1
DNA: TGTGCCAGTAGTCCGACAGTACAAATTCCCTACAATGAGCAGTTCTTC
CDR3: CASSPTVQIPYNEQFF

D: .
V: TRBV6-8
size: .
J: TRBJ2-2
DNA: TGTGCCAGCAAGGGCTCGGTGGGGACCGGGGAGCTGTTTTTT
CDR3: CASKGSVGTGELFF

D: TRBD1
V: TRBV6-8
size: large
J: TRBJ2-1
DNA: TGTGCCAGCAGTACACAGCCGGACAGGAACAATGAGCAGTTCTTC
CDR3: CASSTQPDRNNEQFF

D: TRBD1
V: TRBV30
size: .
J: TRBJ1-3
DNA: TGTGCCTGGAGGAGGGACAGGGGTGTTGAAAACACCATATATTTT
CDR3: CAWRRDRGVENTIYF

D: .
V: TRBV6-8
size: medium-sized
J: TRBJ2-7
DNA: TGTGCCACCGGGGTGGACAACTCCTACGAGCAGTACTTC
CDR3: CATGVDNSYEQYF

D: TRBD2
V: TRBV28
size: .
J: TRBJ2-1
DNA: TGTGCCACCGTCGGGGCGGGAGTGGGGGAGCAGTTCTTC
CDR3: CATVGAGVGEQFF

D: TRBD2
V: TRBV28
size: .
J: TRBJ2-7
DNA: TGTGCCAGCAGTCTACTAGCGGGAGGGGCCTACGAGCAGTACTTC
CDR3: CASSLLAGGAYEQYF

D: .
V: TRBV28
size: few
J: TRBJ1-5
DNA: TGTGCCAGCAGTAACCGGGACACTTATAGCAATCAGCCCCAGCATTTT
CDR3: CASSNRDTYSNQPQHF

D: TRBD1
V: TRBV19
size: .
J: TRBJ2-3
DNA: TGTGCCAGTAGTAGCGGCCGACAGGGTCCCACGTATACGCAGTATTTT
CDR3: CASSSGRQGPTYTQYF

D: TRBD1
V: TRBV4-1
size: few
J: TRBJ2-3
DNA: TGCGCCAGCAGCCCTAACAGGGGGGCATTTACGCAGTATTTT
CDR3: CASSPNRGAFTQYF

D: .
V: TRBV30
size: .
J: TRBJ1-2
DNA: TGTGCCCTAGACCCTACCTCGCATGGCTACACCTTC
CDR3: CALDPTSHGYTF

D: TRBD1
V: TRBV29-1
size: .
J: TRBJ2-2
DNA: TGCAGCGCTCTCAGGGGGCTTAGTTCCTCCGGGGAGCTGTTTTTT
CDR3: CSALRGLSSSGELFF

D: .
V: TRBV29-1
size: .
J: TRBJ2-1
DNA: TGCAGCGTTGAAAATACCTATGGGGGTGAGCAGTTCTTC
CDR3: CSVENTYGGEQFF

D: TRBD1
V: TRBV6-8
size: .
J: TRBJ1-1
DNA: TGTGCCAGCAGCGTCGGACAGGGGGCTGAAGCTTTCTTT
CDR3: CASSVGQGAEAFF

D: TRBD2
V: TRBV9
size: few
J: TRBJ2-3
DNA: TGTGCCAGCAGCGTTACTAGCGGGTACACAGATACGCAGTATTTT
CDR3: CASSVTSGYTDTQYF

D: .
V: TRBV29-1
size: .
J: TRBJ1-1
DNA: TGCAGCGTTGAAGGCAGGGTGAACACTGAAGCTTTCTTT
CDR3: CSVEGRVNTEAFF

D: .
V: TRBV30
size: once
J: TRBJ1-5
DNA: TGTGCCTGGAGCGTGACCGGGACCCTAAATCAGCCCCAGCATTTT
CDR3: CAWSVTGTLNQPQHF

D: .
V: TRBV11-3
size: .
J: TRBJ2-7
DNA: TGTGCCAGCAGCCCAGGAGGGGGCGTCGTCTCCGAGCAGTACTTC
CDR3: CASSPGGGVVSEQYF

D: .
V: TRBV19
size: .
J: TRBJ1-2
DNA: TGTGCCAGTAGCCTTGGGGGCCCTTCTAGCTATGGCTACACCTTC
CDR3: CASSLGGPSSYGYTF

D: .
V: TRBV19
size: .
J: TRBJ1-4
DNA: TGTGCCAGTAGCCGACGGGGGAGAGGTAATGAAAAACTGTTTTTT
CDR3: CASSRRGRGNEKLFF

D: .
V: TRBV5-1
size: .
J: TRBJ1-1
DNA: TGCGCCAGCAGCTTAGGCTGGATGAACACTGAAGCTTTCTTT
CDR3: CASSLGWMNTEAFF

D: .
V: TRBV28
size: .
J: TRBJ2-7
DNA: TGTGCCAGCAGCCTCCCAGGGCAGAAGAGGACCTACGAGCAGTACTTC
CDR3: CASSLPGQKRTYEQYF

D: TRBD2
V: TRBV6-8
size: few
J: TRBJ2-7
DNA: TGTGCCAGCAGACCCAGCGGCGGGAGTATGGGCAACGAGCAGTACTTC
CDR3: CASRPSGGSMGNEQYF

D: .
V: TRBV6-1
size: few
J: TRBJ2-7
DNA: TGTGCCAGCAGTGAAGGTCCCGCTTTCAACTCTCGGGAGCAGTACTTC
CDR3: CASSEGPAFNSREQYF

D: .
V: TRBV18
size: .
J: TRBJ2-1
DNA: TGTGCCAGCTCACTGCTTAACGGGGAGCAGTTCTTC
CDR3: CASSLLNGEQFF

D: .
V: TRBV11-3
size: medium-sized
J: TRBJ2-1
DNA: TGTGCCAGCAGCTTAGGCACGGGCCCCTACAATGAGCAGTTCTTC
CDR3: CASSLGTGPYNEQFF

D: .
V: TRBV29-1
size: few
J: TRBJ1-5
DNA: TGCAGCGTGGGGGGTAGCAATCAGCCCCAGCATTTT
CDR3: CSVGGSNQPQHF